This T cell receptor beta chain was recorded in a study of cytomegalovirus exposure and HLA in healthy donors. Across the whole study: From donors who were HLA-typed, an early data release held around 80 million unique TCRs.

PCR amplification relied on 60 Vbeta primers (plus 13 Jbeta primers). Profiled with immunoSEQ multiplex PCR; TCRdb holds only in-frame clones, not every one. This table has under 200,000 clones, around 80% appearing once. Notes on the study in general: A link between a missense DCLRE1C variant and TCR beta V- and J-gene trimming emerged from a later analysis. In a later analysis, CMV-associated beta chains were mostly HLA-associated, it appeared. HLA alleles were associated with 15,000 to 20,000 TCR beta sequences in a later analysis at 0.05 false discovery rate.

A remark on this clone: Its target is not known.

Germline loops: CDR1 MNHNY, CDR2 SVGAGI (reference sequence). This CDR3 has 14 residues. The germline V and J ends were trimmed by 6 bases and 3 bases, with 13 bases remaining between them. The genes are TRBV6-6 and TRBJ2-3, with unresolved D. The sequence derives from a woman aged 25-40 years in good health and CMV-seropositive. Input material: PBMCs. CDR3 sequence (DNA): TGTGCCAGCAGAACGCCGAGTTCGACAGATACGCAGTATTTT. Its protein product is CASRTPSSTDTQYF.